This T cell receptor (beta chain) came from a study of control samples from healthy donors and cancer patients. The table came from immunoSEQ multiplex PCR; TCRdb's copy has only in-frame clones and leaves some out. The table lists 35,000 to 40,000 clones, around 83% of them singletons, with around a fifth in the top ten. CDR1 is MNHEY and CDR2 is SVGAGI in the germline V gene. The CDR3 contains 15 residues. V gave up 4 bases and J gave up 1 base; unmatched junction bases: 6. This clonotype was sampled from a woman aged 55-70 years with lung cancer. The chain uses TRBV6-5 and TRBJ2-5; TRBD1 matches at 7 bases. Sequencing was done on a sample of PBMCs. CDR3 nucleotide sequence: TGTGCCAGCAGTTTACAGGGGAATCCCCAAGAGACCCAGTACTTC. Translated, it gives CASSLQGNPQETQYF.